This entry concerns a single TCR beta chain. Its recognized antigen is unknown. Base qualities are not at hand, and no much larger clone is one base apart. The data derive from a study of OX40 agonist ivuxolimab in advanced cancers. Turning to the overall study: Ivuxolimab was a fully human IgG2 agonistic monoclonal antibody targeting the costimulatory receptor OX40 (CD134). The purpose of peripheral TCRbeta sequencing was to test whether ivuxolimab changed TCR sequence diversity and led to clonal T-cell expansion. Three dose-escalation patients achieved partial responses, one with hepatocellular carcinoma and two with cutaneous melanoma. In the dose-escalation cohort, approximately 83% of patients were male, and the mean age was 60 years with a range of about 23 to 79. Prior anti-PD-1, anti-PD-L1 or anti-CTLA-4 therapy was permitted, and checkpoint inhibitors had been received by about 36% of dose-escalation patients. Of the approximately 50 patients in dose escalation, about 20 had hepatocellular carcinoma, around 15 had melanoma, 9 had renal cell carcinoma and 9 had head and neck cancer. The paper covers the monotherapy dose-escalation part of the phase I ivuxolimab trial, which included N of about 50 patients. Intravenous ivuxolimab was administered to patients every 2 weeks at six dose levels: 0.01, 0.1, 0.3, 1.5, 3 and 10 mg/kg. Summary of the overall study and its limitations: At doses of 0.1 to 3.0 mg/kg, clonal expansion of both CD4+ and CD8+ T cells in blood was seen between baseline and week 6. Antigen specificity was not determined for the clonally expanded peripheral T cells. Low levels of normalized T-cell clonal expansion were also seen in some nonresponding patients. Partial responders in the 0.1-3.0 mg/kg groups had among the lowest normalized peripheral clonal expansion, especially among CD8+ T cells. After ivuxolimab, CD8+ T cells had more expanded clones than CD4+ T cells on average.

Genomic DNA was extracted from sorted cells for sequencing of the TCRbeta CDR3 region. TCRbeta CDR3 regions were sequenced using the immunoSEQ Assay. TCRdb carries this immuneACCESS record with in-frame sequences only. Its versions omit some clonotypes, under half of them owing to an unresolved V gene in the studies checked, with the rest unexplained. Recorded for this sample are some 90,000 clones; approximately 87% of them occurred a single time. The ten biggest clones cover roughly 4.5% of the sample. The trial excluded patients who had a history of autoimmune disease or were on systemic immunosuppression. Peripheral blood for TCR sequencing was drawn from every dose cohort at baseline, at cycle 4 day 1 and at cycle 7 day 1. Samples came from an open-label, multicenter, first-in-human phase I dose-escalation trial of ivuxolimab. Adults with locally advanced or metastatic melanoma, renal cell carcinoma, hepatocellular carcinoma or head and neck squamous cell carcinoma were enrolled in the trial. Before TCR sequencing, CD4+ and CD8+ T cells were separately sorted from peripheral blood.

The source material was CD4+ or CD8+ T cells sorted from blood, sampled in a trial of the OX40 agonist ivuxolimab. The receptor's source is an adult with an advanced solid tumor such as melanoma, head and neck, liver or kidney cancer.

In nucleotides, the sequence is TGTGCCAGCAGCTTAGAAGGTCAGCCGCACTATGGCTACACCTTC. Its protein is CASSLEGQPHYGYTF. The sequence joins TRBV11-2 to TRBJ1-2; there is no confident call for the D gene. As encoded in the germline V gene, CDR1 is SGHAT while CDR2 is FQNNGV. Relative to germline, V is 0 bases shorter and J is 3 bases shorter, with 11 bases between their ends. From cysteine to phenylalanine, the CDR3 is 15 amino acids long. Of all the DNA, just the CDR3 is kept, 45 bases in frame from base 1.